These 32 T cell receptor beta chains originate from one sample sequenced in a study of OX40 agonist ivuxolimab in advanced cancers. The data were produced by immunoSEQ multiplex PCR, yet TCRdb's version contains in-frame clones alone and is incomplete. Of about 35,000 clones in the sample, approximately 79% were seen once. The specimen comprised CD4+ or CD8+ T cells sorted from blood, sampled in a trial of the OX40 agonist ivuxolimab. The receptors stem from an adult with an advanced solid tumor such as melanoma, head and neck, liver or kidney cancer.

The chain is built from TRBV11-2 and TRBJ1-4; tentative D call: TRBD1 (5 bases). The V and J ends lost 5 bases and 8 bases respectively, with 18 bases between them. The CDR3 is made up of 15 amino acids. Per the germline V gene, CDR1 is SGHAT and CDR2 is FQNNGV. The CDR3 region is CASSPGGIQGEKLFF. In DNA, the CDR3 is TGTGCCAGCAGCCCTGGGGGGATTCAAGGCGAAAAACTGTTTTTT.

This rearrangement joins TRBV6-5 to TRBJ1-1, with D perhaps matching TRBD1 (6 bases). CDR1 is MNHEY, CDR2 SVGAGI, per germline. Trimming cost V 4 bases and J 7 bases, with 10 bases left between them. CDR3 length: 12 amino acids. Here the CDR3 DNA reads TGTGCCAGCAGTTCCGGACAGAGTGAAGCTTTCTTT. Its translation is CASSSGQSEAFF.

CDR3 DNA sequence: TGTGCCAGCAGCGTAGATGCAGGGGTGCAGACCCAGTACTTC. Protein sequence: CASSVDAGVQTQYF. This chain joins TRBV9 and TRBJ2-5; perhaps TRBD1 as D (6 bases). The V gene's germline CDR1 is SGDLS and CDR2 YYNGEE. Trimming removed 0 bases at V and 6 bases at J, with 12 bases between. There are 14 residues in the CDR3.

This chain links TRBV6-5 with TRBJ1-5, with D uncertain. CDR3 length: 14 residues. V lost 2 bases and J lost 6, with 11 bases in between. CDR1 is MNHEY, CDR2 SVGAGI, per germline. The CDR3 sequence: CASSYRAGTQPQHF. CDR3 coding DNA: TGTGCCAGCAGTTACCGGGCAGGTACTCAGCCCCAGCATTTT.

The chain employs TRBV5-1 and TRBJ1-2; TRBD1 matches 8 bases. There are 15 residues in the CDR3. V was clipped by 0 bases and J by 6 bases; unmatched bases: 7. The germline CDR1 and CDR2 sequences are SGHRS and YFSETQ. CDR3 nucleotides: TGCGCCAGCAGCTTGGGACAGGGGACGCTAAATGGCTACACCTTC. Translation gives CASSLGQGTLNGYTF.

This clone was seen just once. The chain recombines TRBV13 with TRBJ2-1, with a possible D match to TRBD2 (6 bases). CDR1 and CDR2 (germline): PRHDT, FYEKMQ (reference sequence). Between the trimmed V and J ends, which lost 5 bases and 4 bases, there was a span of 18 bases. The CDR3 consists of 16 residues. The CDR3 region has the DNA TGTGCCAGCAGCCGGACACGAGAGGAGGGATACAATGAGCAGTTCTTC. Amino acids: CASSRTREEGYNEQFF.

This chain uses TRBV9 with TRBJ2-3; 9 bases map to TRBD2. From germline, CDR1 is SGDLS and CDR2 YYNGEE. The V and J ends lost 3 bases and 1 base, in that order; junction bases with no gene match: 0. CDR3 size: 14 residues. Here the CDR3 reads CASSASGGTDTQYF. The CDR3 DNA reads TGTGCCAGCAGCGCTAGCGGGGGCACAGATACGCAGTATTTT.

J is TRBJ1-3 and V is TRBV28, with D possibly TRBD1 on 5 matching bases. V lost 5 bases and J lost 4, with 15 bases in between. The CDR3 spans 15 residues. Germline V lookup: CDR1 MDHEN, CDR2 SYDVKM. The DNA for the CDR3 is TGTGCCAGCAGTACCCCCCGGGGGGGAGGAAACACCATATATTTT. Translation gives CASSTPRGGGNTIYF.

This chain joins TRBV11-2 and TRBJ2-2; D is perhaps TRBD2 (5 bases). The germline V and J ends were trimmed by 2 bases and 0 bases, with 10 bases remaining between them. CDR1 SGHAT and CDR2 FQNNGV come from the germline V gene. This CDR3 comprises 16 residues. This CDR3 is CASSLSRGTNTGELFF. The DNA for the CDR3 is TGTGCCAGCAGCTTATCTCGGGGAACGAACACCGGGGAGCTGTTTTTT. Full variable domain (rest looked up from reference TRBV11-2 and TRBJ2-2): EAGVAQSPRYKIIEKRQSVAFWCNPISGHATLYWYQQILGQGPKLLIQFQNNGVVDDSQLPKDRFSAERLKGVDSTLKIQPAKLEDSAVYLCASSLSRGTNTGELFFGEGSRLTVL.

The chain combines TRBV28 with TRBJ2-2; 12 bases line up with TRBD2. This CDR3 has 16 amino acids. With 5 bases clipped from V and 7 bases from J, the junction kept 8 bases outside the gene matches. The germline CDR1 and CDR2 sequences are MDHEN and SYDVKM. The DNA for the CDR3 is TGTGCCAGCAGTCCTAGCGGGAGGGCACCCGGCGGGGAGCTGTTTTTT. This encodes CASSPSGRAPGGELFF.

This clone was counted once. The chain links TRBV18 to TRBJ2-3; D is possibly TRBD2 (5 bases). The V and J ends lost 4 bases and 7 bases respectively, with 9 bases between them. The germline gives CDR1 KGHSH, CDR2 LQKENI. The CDR3 contains 12 residues. CDR3 sequence: CASSRPGNTQYF. In DNA, the CDR3 is TGTGCCAGCTCACGACCGGGGAATACGCAGTATTTT.

This clone was seen a handful of times. The chain carries TRBV29-1 and TRBJ1-1, with TRBD1 matching 7 bases. Germline V CDR1 and CDR2: SQVTM, ANQGSEA. V was clipped by 8 bases and J by 0 bases; unmatched bases: 9. The CDR3 runs 14 residues. CDR3 residues: CSFDRANLNTEAFF. The CDR3 DNA follows: TGCAGCTTCGACAGGGCCAACTTGAACACTGAAGCTTTCTTT.

The J gene is TRBJ1-1, the V gene TRBV6-4; TRBD1 matches at 9 bases. V lost 5 bases, J lost 8 bases, and 6 bases stayed unmatched. The CDR3 contains 13 residues. The germline gives CDR1 MRHNA, CDR2 SNTAGT. CDR3 coding DNA: TGTGCCAGCAGTAACGGACAGGGGTCGGAAGCTTTCTTT. Protein sequence: CASSNGQGSEAFF.

The chain joins TRBV29-1 to TRBJ1-2, with 8 bases matching TRBD1. Germline V gives CDR1 SQVTM, CDR2 ANQGSEA. V gave up 7 bases and J gave up 4 bases; unmatched junction bases: 14. This CDR3 contains 15 residues. As DNA, the CDR3 is TGCAGCGACATAGAGGGACAGGCCACTTTCTATGGCTACACCTTC. Translated, it gives CSDIEGQATFYGYTF.

This clone was seen more than once but under ten times. V usage is TRBV2 and J usage is TRBJ2-7, with 12 bases identical to TRBD2. Unmatched junction bases numbered 4, after V lost 6 bases and J lost 4 bases. Germline lookup yields CDR1 SNHLY and CDR2 FYNNEI. This CDR3 is built from 14 residues. CDR3 DNA sequence: TGTGCCAGCAGCCAGACTAGCGGGGGTTACGAGCAGTACTTC. This codes for CASSQTSGGYEQYF.

This chain joins TRBV7-6 and TRBJ1-1; the D is unclear. V lost 0 bases and J lost 11, with 13 bases in between. This CDR3 comprises 13 residues. Per the germline V gene, CDR1 is SGHVS and CDR2 is FNYEAQ. CDR3 loop: CASSLAGSGEAFF. In DNA form, the CDR3 reads TGTGCCAGCAGCTTAGCAGGAAGCGGAGAGGCTTTCTTT.

This sequence joins TRBV9 and TRBJ2-7; tentatively, D is TRBD2 (6 bases). V lost 0 bases and J lost 0, with 13 bases in between. The germline gives CDR1 SGDLS, CDR2 YYNGEE. CDR3 length: 16 amino acids. The CDR3 region is CASSVGAGISSYEQYF. For the CDR3, the DNA is TGTGCCAGCAGCGTAGGAGCGGGCATTAGCTCCTACGAGCAGTACTTC. The full variable domain, its missing parts supplied by reference TRBV9 and TRBJ2-7, is DSGVTQTPKHLITATGQRVTLRCSPRSGDLSVYWYQQSLDQGLQFLIQYYNGEERAKGNILERFSAQQFPDLHSELNLSSLELGDSALYFCASSVGAGISSYEQYFGPGTRLTVT.

The genes are TRBV7-6 and TRBJ2-3, with a possible D match to TRBD2 (5 bases). V was cut by 2 bases and J by 0 bases, with 9 bases left in between. CDR3 size: 15 residues. From germline, CDR1 is SGHVS and CDR2 FNYEAQ. The DNA of the CDR3 is TGTGCCAGCAGCTTACCGGGCGGGAGCACAGATACGCAGTATTTT. Amino acids: CASSLPGGSTDTQYF. The full variable domain, in which reference TRBV7-6 and TRBJ2-3 provide the parts outside the CDR3, is GAGVSQSPRYKVTKRGQDVALRCDPISGHVSLYWYRQALGQGPEFLTYFNYEAQQDKSGLPNDRFSAERPEGSISTLTIQRTEQRDSAMYRCASSLPGGSTDTQYFGPGTRLTVL.

This rearrangement joins TRBV11-3 to TRBJ2-7; 8 bases map to TRBD2. CDR3 size: 17 residues. Germline assignment: CDR1 SGHNT and CDR2 YENEEA. V shed 0 bases and J 0 bases; nucleotides not matched to a gene: 7. The CDR3 reads CASSLDGTSGDSYEQYF. In nucleotides, the CDR3 is TGTGCCAGCAGCTTAGATGGAACTAGCGGCGACTCCTACGAGCAGTACTTC.

The gene calls are TRBV9 and TRBJ2-7; 9 nucleotides line up with TRBD2. Losses at the gene ends were 0 bases for V and 9 bases for J; bases not matched to a gene: 13. The CDR3 runs 16 residues. Germline CDR1 SGDLS, CDR2 YYNGEE. The CDR3 DNA follows: TGTGCCAGCAGCGTAGAGAGCCCTAGCGGGGTCCAGGTGCAGTACTTC. This translates into CASSVESPSGVQVQYF.

The rearrangement joins TRBV28 to TRBJ1-5; possible D gene TRBD1, 5 bases. CDR1 and CDR2 (germline): MDHEN, SYDVKM. The CDR3 spans 12 residues. Trimming took off 7 bases at V and 6 bases at J, with 10 bases between the two ends. The CDR3: CASTSGFQPQHF. The CDR3 DNA reads as TGTGCCAGCACCTCAGGGTTTCAGCCCCAGCATTTT.

The chain employs TRBV6-5 and TRBJ1-4; 9 nucleotides line up with TRBD1. The CDR3 covers 15 residues. Looked up from germline, CDR1 is MNHEY and CDR2 is SVGAGI. V lost 7 bases to trimming and J lost 7 bases; unmatched junction nucleotides: 10. Written as DNA, the CDR3 is TGTGCCAGCACCAGGACAGGGGCTGCGGGTGAAAAACTGTTTTTT. As protein: CASTRTGAAGEKLFF.

The V gene is TRBV28, the J gene TRBJ2-2; D remains unclear. Germline V gene data show CDR1 as MDHEN and CDR2 as SYDVKM. The CDR3 extends over 12 amino acids. The V gene lost 2 bases and the J gene lost 7 bases, with 5 bases spanning the gap. CDR3 coding DNA: TGTGCCAGCAGTTTAGAAAACGGGGAGCTGTTTTTT. Its protein product is CASSLENGELFF.

The genes are TRBV27 and TRBJ2-6; 7 bases fit TRBD1. CDR3 length: 16 amino acids. Trimming took 6 bases from V and 0 from J; bases not matched to a gene: 5. The V gene's germline CDR1 is MNHEY and CDR2 SMNVEV (reference sequence). CDR3 nucleotide sequence: TGTGCCAGCAGGAGGGACAGCAGCTCTGGGGCCAACGTCCTGACTTTC. It specifies CASRRDSSSGANVLTF.

The J gene is TRBJ2-3, the V gene TRBV7-3; 8 positions agree with TRBD2. This CDR3 has 16 residues. J gave up 1 base and V 3 bases, and 6 bases lay outside the gene matches. CDR1 and CDR2 (germline): SGHTA, FQGTGA. CDR3 loop: CASSFAGTRGTDTQYF. The CDR3 nucleotides read TGTGCCAGCAGCTTTGCCGGGACTAGAGGCACAGATACGCAGTATTTT.

The chain employs TRBV7-2 and TRBJ1-1; 8 bases are shared with TRBD1. J lost 0 bases, V lost 5 bases, and 2 bases had no gene match. CDR3 length: 14 residues. Germline CDR1 reads SGHTA; CDR2 reads FQGNSA. The CDR3 spells CASSLQGVNTEAFF. The CDR3 DNA reads TGTGCCAGCAGCCTACAGGGGGTGAACACTGAAGCTTTCTTT.

V gene TRBV7-9 combines with J gene TRBJ2-5; 7 bases match TRBD1. Germline loops: CDR1 SEHNR, CDR2 FQNEAQ (reference sequence). The ends lost 7 bases at V and 3 bases at J; junction bases unmatched: 2. This CDR3 is built from 12 residues. The CDR3 loop reads CASNRGKETQYF. The CDR3 DNA follows: TGTGCCAGCAACAGGGGAAAAGAGACCCAGTACTTC.

The CDR3 coding sequence is TGTGCCACCCTGACCCGGGGTTTGGGCTACACCTTC. This sequence encodes CATLTRGLGYTF. The chain couples TRBV28 to TRBJ1-2, with D unclear. V lost 10 bases to trimming and J lost 8 bases, with 17 bases between them. Looked up from germline, CDR1 is MDHEN and CDR2 is SYDVKM. The CDR3 runs 12 residues.

The chain couples TRBV18 to TRBJ2-7, with a weak D call TRBD1 (5 bases). Germline V gene lookup returns CDR1 KGHSH and CDR2 LQKENI. This CDR3 has 13 residues. V lost 6 bases and J lost 4, with 13 bases in between. CDR3 sequence: CASSRQQDYEQYF. CDR3 DNA sequence: TGTGCCAGCTCTCGACAACAGGATTACGAGCAGTACTTC.

The rearrangement joins TRBV11-2 to TRBJ2-7; D remains ambiguous. The CDR3 spans 16 residues. Trimming cost V 2 bases and J 5 bases, with 19 bases left between them. Germline CDR1 reads SGHAT; CDR2 reads FQNNGV. DNA for the CDR3: TGTGCCAGCAGCTTACTTCTAATTGGGCCGCGTAACGAGCAGTACTTC. Translation: CASSLLLIGPRNEQYF.

V and J are TRBV4-2 and TRBJ2-1; D may be TRBD2 (5 bases). Trimming shortened V by 0 bases and J by 9 bases, and 12 bases separated the two germline ends. The germline CDR1 and CDR2 sequences are LGHNA and YNFKEQ. The CDR3 is made up of 14 amino acids. CDR3 loop: CASSQDLAGLEQFF. The CDR3, as DNA: TGTGCCAGCAGCCAAGATCTTGCGGGTCTTGAGCAGTTCTTC.

This chain uses TRBV7-9 with TRBJ2-3, with 7 positions matching TRBD1. Germline CDR1 SEHNR, CDR2 FQNEAQ (reference sequence). CDR3 length equals 13 residues. V was pared by 5 bases and J by 3 bases, with 2 bases of the junction left unmatched. Here the CDR3 reads CASSHRGTDTQYF. CDR3 bases: TGTGCCAGCAGCCACAGGGGAACAGATACGCAGTATTTT.